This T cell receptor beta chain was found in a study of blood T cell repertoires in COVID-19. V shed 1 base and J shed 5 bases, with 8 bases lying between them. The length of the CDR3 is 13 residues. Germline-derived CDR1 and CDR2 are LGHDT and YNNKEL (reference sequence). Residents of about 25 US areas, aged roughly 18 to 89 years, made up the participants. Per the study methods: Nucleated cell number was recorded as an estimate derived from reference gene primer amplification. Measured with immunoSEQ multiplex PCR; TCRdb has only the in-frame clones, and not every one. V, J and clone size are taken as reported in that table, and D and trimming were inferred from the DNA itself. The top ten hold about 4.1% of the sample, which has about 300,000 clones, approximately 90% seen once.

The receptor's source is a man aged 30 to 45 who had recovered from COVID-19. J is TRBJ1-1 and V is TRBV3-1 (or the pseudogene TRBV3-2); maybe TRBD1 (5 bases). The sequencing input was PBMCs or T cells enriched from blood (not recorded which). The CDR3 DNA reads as TGTGCCAGCAGCCAAGTTGGGGGGACTGAAGCTTTCTTT. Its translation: CASSQVGGTEAFF.